These T cell receptor beta chains were read from a single sample in a study of CD8 T cells in ankylosing spondylitis. TCRdb reprocessed the 5' RACE reads with MiXCR, giving one entry per CDR3 protein. Of about 39,000 distinct CDR3 sequences detected, around 3% appear once; the ten largest clones hold 2.5% to 3%. The sequenced material came from blood, either unsorted or a sorted T cell fraction (not recorded which). All receptors come from a male donor with ankylosing spondylitis or in good health (not recorded which). Each CDR3 is given without its conserved first and last residue. Fields, in order: V gene, J gene, CDR3 length, CDR3 protein.

>TRBV9|TRBJ2-1|11
ASATGDYNEQF
>TRBV9|TRBJ2-5|12
ASSVDATQETQY
>TRBV9|TRBJ2-1|13
ASSVESSRYNEQF
>TRBV9|TRBJ2-5|12
ASSVAEYQETQY
>TRBV9|TRBJ1-1|13
ASSVQQERHSEAF
>TRBV9|TRBJ2-3|13
ASSVGVVPTDTQY
>TRBV9|TRBJ2-2|14
ASSEGLADNTGELF
>TRBV9|TRBJ2-1|12
ASSGTSGYNEQF
>TRBV9|TRBJ2-1|13
ASSALLAAYNEQF
>TRBV9|TRBJ2-3|13
ASSELSARTDTQY
>TRBV9|TRBJ2-1|14
ASSVEGLSSYNEQF